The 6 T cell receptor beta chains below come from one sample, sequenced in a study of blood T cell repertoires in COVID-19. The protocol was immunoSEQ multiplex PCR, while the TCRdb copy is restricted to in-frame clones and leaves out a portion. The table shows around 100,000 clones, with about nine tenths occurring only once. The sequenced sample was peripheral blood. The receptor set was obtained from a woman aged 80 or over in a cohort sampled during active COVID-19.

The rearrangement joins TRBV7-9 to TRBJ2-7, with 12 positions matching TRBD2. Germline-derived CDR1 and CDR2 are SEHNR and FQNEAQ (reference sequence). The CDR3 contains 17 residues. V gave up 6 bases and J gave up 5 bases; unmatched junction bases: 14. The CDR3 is CASRDGLAGGPWDEQYF. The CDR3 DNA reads TGTGCCAGCAGGGACGGGCTAGCGGGAGGGCCGTGGGACGAGCAGTACTTC.

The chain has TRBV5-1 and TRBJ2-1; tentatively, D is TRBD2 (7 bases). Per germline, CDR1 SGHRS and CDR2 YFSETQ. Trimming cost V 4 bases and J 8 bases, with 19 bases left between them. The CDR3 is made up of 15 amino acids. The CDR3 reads CASSPGGSLAYEQFF. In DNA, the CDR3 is TGCGCCAGCAGCCCGGGGGGCTCGTTAGCCTATGAGCAGTTCTTC.

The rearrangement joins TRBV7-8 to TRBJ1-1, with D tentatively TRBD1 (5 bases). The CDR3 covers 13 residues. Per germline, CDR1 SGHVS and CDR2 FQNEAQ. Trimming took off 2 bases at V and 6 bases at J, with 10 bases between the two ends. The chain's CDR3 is CASSLPGGAEAFF. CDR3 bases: TGTGCCAGCAGCTTACCCGGGGGGGCTGAAGCTTTCTTT.

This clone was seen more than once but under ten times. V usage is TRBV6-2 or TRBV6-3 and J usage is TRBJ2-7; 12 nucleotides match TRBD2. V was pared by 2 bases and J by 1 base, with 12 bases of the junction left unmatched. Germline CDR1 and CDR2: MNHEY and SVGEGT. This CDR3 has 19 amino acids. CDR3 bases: TGTGCCAGCAGTTACCCCATCGGACTAGCGGGGCTTACATCCTACGAGCAGTACTTC. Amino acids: CASSYPIGLAGLTSYEQYF.

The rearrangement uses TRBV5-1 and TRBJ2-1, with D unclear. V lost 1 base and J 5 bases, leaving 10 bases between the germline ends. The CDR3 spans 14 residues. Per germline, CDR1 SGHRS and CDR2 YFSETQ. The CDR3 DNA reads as TGCGCCAGCAGCTTGAGCCAGGCTAACAATGAGCAGTTCTTC. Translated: CASSLSQANNEQFF.

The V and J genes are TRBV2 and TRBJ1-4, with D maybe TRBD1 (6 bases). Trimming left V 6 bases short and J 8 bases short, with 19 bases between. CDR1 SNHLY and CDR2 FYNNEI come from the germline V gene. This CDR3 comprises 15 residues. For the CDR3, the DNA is TGTGCCAGCAGGGGAAGACAGGTGATTGGGGAAAAACTGTTTTTT. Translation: CASRGRQVIGEKLFF.